A selection of T cell receptor beta chains follows, all from one sample in a study of T cells in Graves' hyperthyroidism and ophthalmopathy. Via MiXCR, TCRdb re-called the multiplex PCR reads, giving one row per CDR3 protein. The sample carries approximately 380,000 distinct CDR3 sequences, 19% recorded once. The sample comprised blood. The receptors were gathered from a woman in her late teens or twenties with Graves' hyperthyroidism. Both conserved end residues are part of each CDR3. The D gene is left open where the match is weak. Only part of the rows carry a size: once, few, many, or a class if the clone is expanded.

size: many; D: NA; V: TRBV7-6; J: TRBJ2-5; CDR3: CASSWVFGEAKETQYF; DNA: TGTGCCAGCAGCTGGGTGTTTGGGGAAGCGAAAGAGACCCAGTACTTC
size: many; D: NA; V: TRBV5-1; J: TRBJ2-7; CDR3: CASSTDSASDYEQYF; DNA: TGCGCCAGCAGCACTGACTCAGCCAGCGACTACGAGCAGTACTTC
size: many; D: TRBD1; V: TRBV6-1; J: TRBJ2-5; CDR3: CASHFGTGIGETQYF; DNA: TGTGCCAGCCACTTCGGGACAGGGATAGGCGAGACCCAGTACTTC
size: many; D: TRBD1; V: TRBV6-1; J: TRBJ2-2; CDR3: CASSPQGGGELFF; DNA: TGTGCCAGCAGCCCACAGGGGGGCGGGGAGCTGTTTTTT
size: many; D: NA; V: TRBV9; J: TRBJ1-1; CDR3: CASSVVGTTEAFF; DNA: TGTGCCAGCAGCGTAGTGGGGACGACTGAAGCTTTCTTT
size: many; D: TRBD2; V: TRBV27; J: TRBJ2-5; CDR3: CASSRGGAETQYF; DNA: TGTGCCAGCAGCCGGGGGGGAGCGGAGACCCAGTACTTC
size: few; D: NA; V: TRBV7-2; J: TRBJ2-3; CDR3: CASSSGWGGGDGTDTQYF; DNA: TGTGCCAGCAGCTCGGGGTGGGGCGGGGGCGACGGCACAGATACGCAGTATTTT
size: few; D: NA; V: TRBV18; J: TRBJ1-1; CDR3: CASSEGLAGTEAFF; DNA: TGTGCCAGCTCCGAGGGCCTAGCGGGCACTGAAGCTTTCTTT
size: NA; D: NA; V: TRBV11-2; J: TRBJ2-7; CDR3: CASSLSFSSYEQYF; DNA: TGTGCCAGCAGCTTATCCTTCTCCTCCTACGAGCAGTACTTC
size: many; D: NA; V: TRBV20-1; J: TRBJ1-1; CDR3: CSALRQENTEAFF; DNA: TGCAGTGCTCTCCGACAGGAGAACACTGAAGCTTTCTTT
size: few; D: TRBD1; V: TRBV24-1; J: TRBJ1-2; CDR3: CATSDWVSGTGGIGYTF; DNA: TGTGCCACCAGTGATTGGGTATCCGGGACAGGGGGCATTGGCTACACCTTC
size: NA; D: TRBD2; V: TRBV12-3/TRBV12-4; J: TRBJ2-7; CDR3: CASRPGLGIPYEQYF; DNA: TGTGCCAGCAGACCGGGACTAGGTATTCCCTACGAGCAGTACTTC
size: NA; D: NA; V: TRBV3-1; J: TRBJ1-5; CDR3: CASSQSGNNQPQHF; DNA: TGTGCCAGCAGCCAATCAGGAAACAATCAGCCCCAGCATTTT
size: many; D: NA; V: TRBV5-6; J: TRBJ1-2; CDR3: CASSRRDLSPPTYGYTF; DNA: TGTGCCAGCAGTCGCCGGGACCTATCTCCACCGACCTATGGCTACACCTTC
size: many; D: TRBD2; V: TRBV6-2/TRBV6-3; J: TRBJ2-7; CDR3: CASSLGGGLAGEHEQYF; DNA: TGTGCCAGCAGTTTGGGCGGGGGACTAGCGGGAGAGCACGAGCAGTACTTC
size: many; D: NA; V: TRBV5-1; J: TRBJ1-2; CDR3: CASSQDANYGYTF; DNA: TGCGCCAGCAGCCAGGATGCTAACTATGGCTACACCTTC
size: NA; D: NA; V: TRBV28; J: TRBJ1-2; CDR3: CASSSPSPGRAPNYGYTF; DNA: TGTGCCAGCAGTTCACCCTCCCCCGGGAGGGCACCCAACTATGGCTACACCTTC
size: many; D: NA; V: TRBV2; J: TRBJ1-2; CDR3: CASSDAPGGYTF; DNA: TGTGCCAGCAGTGATGCCCCAGGTGGCTACACCTTC
size: many; D: TRBD2; V: TRBV19; J: TRBJ2-2; CDR3: CASSPGLAEYTGELFF; DNA: TGTGCCAGTAGCCCAGGACTAGCGGAGTACACCGGGGAGCTGTTTTTT
size: few; D: NA; V: TRBV3-1; J: TRBJ2-7; CDR3: CASTQGGDSYEQYF; DNA: TGTGCCAGTACCCAGGGGGGGGACTCCTACGAGCAGTACTTC
size: many; D: TRBD2; V: TRBV20-1; J: TRBJ2-5; CDR3: CSARLAGSLETQYF; DNA: TGCAGTGCTCGACTAGCGGGGAGTCTGGAGACCCAGTACTTC
size: NA; D: NA; V: TRBV4-1; J: TRBJ1-1; CDR3: CASSPPFMNTEAFF; DNA: TGCGCCAGCAGCCCGCCTTTTATGAACACTGAAGCTTTCTTT
size: many; D: NA; V: TRBV6-1; J: TRBJ1-2; CDR3: CASSTKGGYTF; DNA: TGTGCCAGCTCCACCAAGGGGGGCTACACCTTC
size: NA; D: TRBD1; V: TRBV4-1; J: TRBJ2-7; CDR3: CASSQGGQGEYEQYF; DNA: TGCGCCAGCAGCCAAGGGGGACAGGGGGAATACGAGCAGTACTTC
size: many; D: TRBD2; V: TRBV4-1; J: TRBJ2-4; CDR3: CASSQAGGAIQYF; DNA: TGCGCCAGCAGCCAAGCGGGGGGTGCCATTCAGTACTTC
size: many; D: NA; V: TRBV27; J: TRBJ1-5; CDR3: CASRLSVYSNQPQHF; DNA: TGTGCCAGCAGACTCTCCGTCTATAGCAATCAGCCCCAGCATTTT
size: many; D: NA; V: TRBV6-4; J: TRBJ2-7; CDR3: CASIRGKTNYLTYEQYF; DNA: TGTGCCAGCATACGAGGGAAGACTAACTACCTTACCTACGAGCAGTACTTC
size: few; D: TRBD1; V: TRBV6-5; J: TRBJ2-7; CDR3: CASKMVGTVYEQYF; DNA: TGTGCCAGCAAAATGGTCGGGACAGTCTACGAGCAGTACTTC
size: many; D: NA; V: TRBV4-1; J: TRBJ1-2; CDR3: CASSQDPGGYGYTF; DNA: TGCGCCAGCAGCCAAGACCCGGGAGGGTATGGCTACACCTTC
size: many; D: NA; V: TRBV29-1; J: TRBJ2-5; CDR3: CSVLVQGIQETQYF; DNA: TGCAGCGTATTGGTACAGGGAATTCAAGAGACCCAGTACTTC
size: NA; D: NA; V: TRBV6-1; J: TRBJ1-1; CDR3: CASSVMAAGEAFF; DNA: TGTGCCAGCAGTGTCATGGCAGCAGGTGAAGCTTTCTTT
size: many; D: TRBD1; V: TRBV11-2; J: TRBJ2-4; CDR3: CASSLGTAGTGRNIQYF; DNA: TGTGCCAGCAGCTTAGGCACTGCGGGGACAGGGCGAAACATTCAGTACTTC
size: NA; D: NA; V: TRBV6-5; J: TRBJ1-5; CDR3: CASSYKQPQHF; DNA: TGTGCCAGCAGTTATAAGCAGCCCCAGCATTTT
size: many; D: NA; V: TRBV9; J: TRBJ1-1; CDR3: CASSEGISTEAFF; DNA: TGTGCCAGCAGCGAGGGCATTAGCACTGAAGCTTTCTTT
size: many; D: TRBD1; V: TRBV2; J: TRBJ1-1; CDR3: CASSEVRDREAFF; DNA: TGTGCCAGCAGTGAAGTCCGGGACAGGGAGGCTTTCTTT
size: many; D: TRBD1; V: TRBV7-3; J: TRBJ2-5; CDR3: CASSSTGGGETQYF; DNA: TGTGCCAGCAGCTCGACAGGGGGAGGGGAGACCCAGTACTTC
size: many; D: TRBD2; V: TRBV4-1; J: TRBJ2-5; CDR3: CASSPGLAGGYGTQYF; DNA: TGCGCCAGCAGCCCCGGACTAGCGGGGGGGTATGGGACCCAGTACTTC
size: many; D: TRBD2; V: TRBV20-1; J: TRBJ2-5; CDR3: CSARPLALMGETQYF; DNA: TGCAGTGCCAGGCCACTAGCGCTGATGGGAGAGACCCAGTACTTC
size: NA; D: NA; V: TRBV20-1; J: TRBJ2-2; CDR3: CSATSAGYTGELFF; DNA: TGCAGTGCCACCTCGGCAGGGTACACCGGGGAGCTGTTTTTT
size: many; D: NA; V: TRBV7-6; J: TRBJ1-2; CDR3: CASSLFAGTHYGYTF; DNA: TGTGCCAGCAGCTTATTCGCCGGGACACACTATGGCTACACCTTC
size: NA; D: NA; V: TRBV12-3/TRBV12-4; J: TRBJ1-5; CDR3: CASSLAGLGGRGKQPQHF; DNA: TGTGCCAGCAGTTTAGCGGGTTTGGGAGGCAGGGGAAAGCAGCCCCAGCATTTT
size: many; D: NA; V: TRBV24-1; J: TRBJ1-1; CDR3: CATSAGTLGDFKAFF; DNA: TGTGCCACCAGTGCTGGAACCCTAGGTGATTTTAAAGCTTTCTTT
size: NA; D: NA; V: TRBV12-3/TRBV12-4; J: TRBJ1-1; CDR3: CASSLHRPLMNTEAFF; DNA: TGTGCCAGCAGTTTACACAGGCCCCTCATGAACACTGAAGCTTTCTTT
size: many; D: NA; V: TRBV5-1; J: TRBJ2-7; CDR3: CASSGGALEQYF; DNA: TGCGCCAGCAGTGGAGGGGCCTTGGAGCAGTACTTC
size: many; D: NA; V: TRBV4-1; J: TRBJ1-1; CDR3: CASSQGRGLNTEAFF; DNA: TGCGCCAGCAGCCAAGGGCGGGGGCTGAACACTGAAGCTTTCTTT
size: NA; D: TRBD2; V: TRBV2; J: TRBJ2-7; CDR3: CASSEPRGGYEQYF; DNA: TGTGCCAGCAGTGAACCCCGCGGGGGCTACGAGCAGTACTTC
size: many; D: NA; V: TRBV10-1; J: TRBJ1-2; CDR3: CASSESPGDGYTF; DNA: TGCGCCAGCAGTGAGTCCCCAGGGGATGGCTACACCTTC
size: few; D: NA; V: TRBV12-3/TRBV12-4; J: TRBJ2-7; CDR3: CASSSLGGTAYEQYF; DNA: TGTGCCAGCAGTTCACTCGGTGGAACGGCCTACGAGCAGTACTTC
size: many; D: TRBD2; V: TRBV29-1; J: TRBJ2-4; CDR3: CSGVAGAKNIQYF; DNA: TGCAGCGGGGTAGCGGGAGCCAAAAACATTCAGTACTTC
size: many; D: NA; V: TRBV6-1; J: TRBJ1-1; CDR3: CASSERVKMEAFF; DNA: TGTGCCAGCAGTGAACGCGTCAAGATGGAAGCTTTCTTT
size: NA; D: NA; V: TRBV19; J: TRBJ1-1; CDR3: CASSPGSAMNTEAFF; DNA: TGTGCCAGCAGCCCTGGGAGCGCCATGAACACTGAAGCTTTCTTT